The 21 T cell receptor beta chains listed next were all sequenced from one sample in a study of blood T cells in healthy people across ages. PCR was performed a second time for roughly 6 to 12 cycles using a sample-barcoded 5' primer and a J-beta primer mix. One entry per CDR3 protein, called by TCRdb with MiXCR from the 5' RACE reads. Of 780,000 or so distinct CDR3 sequences listed, more than 55% are singletons. The sequencing input was blood. The receptors were sampled from a man aged 40-50 years in good health.

The chain uses TRBV15 and TRBJ2-1; D is perhaps TRBD2 (6 bases). The CDR3 spans 14 residues. Looked up from germline, CDR1 is LNHNV and CDR2 is YYDKDF (reference sequence). V was clipped by 3 bases and J by 7 bases, with 13 bases between them. CDR3 residues: CATSRKGLENEQFF. Written as DNA, the CDR3 is TGTGCCACCAGCAGGAAGGGACTGGAAAATGAGCAGTTCTTC.

The chain combines TRBV12-3 or TRBV12-4 with TRBJ2-1; D gene uncertain. With 8 bases removed from V and 7 bases from J, the gap between germline ends came to 9 bases. The CDR3 loop spans 11 amino acids. The CDR3 bases are TGTGCCAGCGAGTTGTCAAATGAGCAGTTCTTC. This gives the protein CASELSNEQFF.

The chain has TRBV7-3 and TRBJ2-5; a weak D match, TRBD1 (6 bases). This CDR3 is built from 15 residues. Germline loops: CDR1 SGHTA, CDR2 FQGTGA. V gave up 5 bases and J gave up 1 base, with 14 bases separating them. CDR3 DNA: TGTGCCAGCAGCCCCCTGGGGACAACCCAAGAGACCCAGTACTTC. This sequence encodes CASSPLGTTQETQYF.

The V call is TRBV14, the J call TRBJ2-7, with 9 bases matching TRBD1. The length of the CDR3 is 12 residues. Germline values: CDR1 SGHDN, CDR2 FVKESK. Germline trimming cut 4 bases from V and 5 bases from J; bases unmatched to any gene: 0. The CDR3 coding sequence is TGTGCCAGCAGCCGGGACAGGGACGAGCAGTACTTC. Translated: CASSRDRDEQYF.

This clonotype has a handful of counts. The rearrangement joins TRBV24-1 to TRBJ2-4; D ambiguous. The V gene lost 4 bases and the J gene lost 5 bases, with 8 bases spanning the gap. Germline lookup yields CDR1 KGHDR and CDR2 SFDVKD. The CDR3 consists of 13 residues. The DNA for the CDR3 is TGTGCCACCAGTGAATCCCCCCAAAACATTCAGTACTTC. It is translated as CATSESPQNIQYF.

The chain employs TRBV20-1 and TRBJ2-3; D remains ambiguous. V gave up 6 bases and J gave up 2 bases, with 18 bases separating them. Germline CDR1 and CDR2: DFQATT and SNEGSKA (reference sequence). CDR3 size: 15 residues. This CDR3 is CSAFLLHSYTDTQYF. As DNA, the CDR3 is TGCAGTGCCTTTTTACTCCATTCATACACAGATACGCAGTATTTT.

The chain is built from TRBV27 and TRBJ2-1, with 9 bases that match TRBD1. Per the germline V gene, CDR1 is MNHEY and CDR2 is SMNVEV (reference sequence). J lost 4 bases, V lost 6 bases, and 10 bases had no gene match. CDR3 length: 16 amino acids. This CDR3 is CASRRGGTGTYNEQFF. In DNA form, the CDR3 reads TGTGCCAGCAGGCGGGGCGGGACAGGGACTTACAATGAGCAGTTCTTC.

As regards this clonotype: One end of the junction does not line up with germline, which may come from a read error. The chain is built from TRBV7-9 and TRBJ2-3; no clear D. This CDR3 has 13 amino acids. Germline V gives CDR1 SEHNR, CDR2 FQNEAQ (reference sequence). This CDR3 is CASNPQTADTRYF. The CDR3 DNA reads as TGTGCCAGCAACCCCCAGACGGCGGATACGCGGTATTTT.

The V call is TRBV28, the J call TRBJ1-5; 9 nucleotides line up with TRBD1. Germline assignment: CDR1 MDHEN and CDR2 SYDVKM. The CDR3 loop spans 15 amino acids. Trimming removed 5 bases from V and 6 bases from J; junction bases left unmatched: 8. This chain's CDR3 is CASSLGQGFRQPQHF. CDR3 in DNA: TGTGCCAGCAGTCTGGGACAGGGTTTTCGTCAGCCCCAGCATTTT.

The chain couples TRBV6-2 or TRBV6-3 to TRBJ2-2; 14 nucleotides match TRBD2. Losses at the gene ends were 10 bases for V and 4 bases for J; bases not matched to a gene: 11. The CDR3 covers 17 residues. CDR1 and CDR2 (germline): MNHEY, SVGEGT. The CDR3 is CATKGLAGVDGTGELFF. The CDR3 coding sequence is TGTGCCACCAAGGGACTAGCGGGAGTAGACGGCACCGGGGAGCTGTTTTTT.

This clonotype was seen just once. V and J are TRBV27 and TRBJ2-1, with 8 positions matching TRBD2. The germline V gene has CDR1 MNHEY and CDR2 SMNVEV (reference sequence). Trimming cost V 5 bases and J 5 bases; bases outside gene matches: 20. The CDR3 has 19 amino acids. CDR3 sequence (DNA): TGTGCCAGCAGTCCATACACAATGACTAGTAGCGGGAAGAACAATGAGCAGTTCTTC. This codes for CASSPYTMTSSGKNNEQFF.

In this sample, this clonotype turned up a few times. The J gene is TRBJ2-1, the V gene TRBV6-2 or TRBV6-3; 11 bases match TRBD2. The CDR3 contains 13 residues. V lost 10 bases and J lost 6; bases outside the gene matches: 5. Germline values: CDR1 MNHEY, CDR2 SVGEGT. In DNA form, the CDR3 reads TGTGCCACCCGACTAGCGGGAACCAATGAGCAGTTCTTC. Its translation: CATRLAGTNEQFF.

This chain joins TRBV9 and TRBJ2-5, with D perhaps assigned TRBD1 or TRBD2 (6 bases each). The CDR3 contains 14 residues. The V gene's germline CDR1 is SGDLS and CDR2 YYNGEE. The germline V and J ends were trimmed by 4 bases and 4 bases, with 14 bases remaining between them. CDR3 region: CASSRRGLRETQYF. CDR3 DNA sequence: TGTGCCAGCAGCCGCCGGGGGCTCCGAGAGACCCAGTACTTC. Full variable domain (rest looked up from reference TRBV9 and TRBJ2-5): DSGVTQTPKHLITATGQRVTLRCSPRSGDLSVYWYQQSLDQGLQFLIQYYNGEERAKGNILERFSAQQFPDLHSELNLSSLELGDSALYFCASSRRGLRETQYFGPGTRLLVL.

This rearrangement joins TRBV27 to TRBJ2-7, with 7 bases fitting TRBD1. The CDR3 is 15 amino acids. Germline V gene data show CDR1 as MNHEY and CDR2 as SMNVEV (reference sequence). Unmatched junction bases numbered 11, after V lost 7 bases and J lost 2 bases. The CDR3 DNA sequence: TGTGCCAGCACGAATAAAGAAGGGGGCCCCTACGAGCAGTACTTC. Translation: CASTNKEGGPYEQYF.

CDR3 in amino acids: CASSQQTSSTDTQYF. The CDR3 DNA reads as TGTGCCAGCAGCCAACAGACCTCTAGCACAGATACGCAGTATTTT. The chain couples TRBV4-2 to TRBJ2-3; D ambiguous. CDR3 size: 15 residues. Deletions cut 2 bases from V and 0 bases from J, with 9 bases between. Germline V gives CDR1 LGHNA, CDR2 YNFKEQ.

Worth noting for this clonotype: Compared with germline, one end of the junction differs, possibly owing to a read error. The chain couples TRBV9 to TRBJ2-1; 7 bases are a match to TRBD2. The CDR3 is made up of 14 amino acids. The germline CDR1 and CDR2 sequences are SGDLS and YYNGEE. Here the CDR3 DNA reads TGTCCCAGCAGCGGGACTGCTAAATACAATGAGCAGTTCTTC. Protein product: CPSSGTAKYNEQFF.

J is TRBJ2-7 and V is TRBV20-1, with D hard to call. The V end lost 7 bases, the J end lost 3 bases, and 7 bases lay between the germline ends. Per germline, CDR1 DFQATT and CDR2 SNEGSKA (reference sequence). The CDR3 totals 10 residues. In DNA, the CDR3 is TGCAGTGGTCCGATCTACGAGCAGTACTTC. Encoded protein: CSGPIYEQYF.

This chain joins TRBV12-3 or TRBV12-4 and TRBJ1-2, with D maybe TRBD1 (5 bases). Between the trimmed V and J ends, which lost 9 bases and 8 bases, there was a span of 10 bases. The CDR3 runs 10 residues. CDR3 sequence (DNA): TGTGCCAGTTATCAGGGAGGCTACACCTTC. Its protein product is CASYQGGYTF.

The chain is built from TRBV27 and TRBJ2-1; 13 positions match TRBD2. CDR3 length: 22 residues. The V and J ends lost 4 bases and 8 bases, in that order; junction bases with no gene match: 26. Germline V gives CDR1 MNHEY, CDR2 SMNVEV (reference sequence). In DNA form, the CDR3 reads TGTGCCAGCAGTTACCTTCTACTGACTAGCGGGAGGCCGGGGGCCAGTTACGATGAGCAGTTCTTC. Translated: CASSYLLLTSGRPGASYDEQFF.

In regard to this clonotype: Being one base from a much bigger clone, this may be a read error. The chain's CDR3 is CATSERGTDTQYF. CDR3 DNA: TGTGCCACCAGTGAGCGGGGCACAGATACGCAGTATTTT. The V and J genes are TRBV24-1 and TRBJ2-3; D might be TRBD2 (5 bases). The CDR3 is made up of 13 amino acids. V was clipped by 4 bases and J by 1 base, with 5 bases between them. The germline CDR1 and CDR2 sequences are KGHDR and SFDVKD.

The V call is TRBV5-1, the J call TRBJ2-3, with D unresolved. The V gene's germline CDR1 is SGHRS and CDR2 YFSETQ. With 8 bases removed from V and 3 bases from J, the gap between germline ends came to 13 bases. This CDR3 has 13 residues. CDR3 in amino acids: CASNSQLTDTQYF. CDR3 bases: TGCGCCAGTAATTCACAATTAACAGATACGCAGTATTTT.